A selection of T cell receptor beta chains follows, all from one sample in a study of shared clonotypes between healthy human individuals. The protocol was immunoSEQ multiplex PCR, while the TCRdb copy is restricted to in-frame clones and leaves out a portion. Among nearly 2 million clones listed, roughly 95% were seen once. The sample was naive CD8+ T cells sorted from blood. The receptors derive from a man aged 18 to 29 in good health. CDR3s include the opening cysteine and the closing phenylalanine or tryptophan. Each record gives: J gene, D gene, clone size, V gene, CDR3 protein, CDR3 DNA. The D gene is left open where the match is weak. Only some rows state a clone size, as once, few, many or a class for expanded clones.

J: TRBJ2-1
D: NA
size: NA
V: TRBV2
CDR3: CASTRRAAVDNEQFF
DNA: TGTGCCAGCACCCGACGAGCGGCGGTTGACAATGAGCAGTTCTTC

J: TRBJ1-1
D: NA
size: NA
V: TRBV14
CDR3: CASSFGTEAFF
DNA: TGTGCCAGCAGCTTCGGGACCGAAGCTTTCTTT

J: TRBJ1-1
D: NA
size: NA
V: TRBV2
CDR3: CASSPGHWNTEAFF
DNA: TGTGCCAGCAGTCCGGGACACTGGAACACTGAAGCTTTCTTT

J: TRBJ1-1
D: NA
size: NA
V: TRBV27
CDR3: CASRPGEGPTEAFF
DNA: TGTGCCAGCAGACCGGGGGAGGGCCCCACTGAAGCTTTCTTT

J: TRBJ2-7
D: NA
size: NA
V: TRBV21-1
CDR3: CASSKEDEQYF
DNA: TGTGCCAGCAGCAAAGAAGACGAGCAGTACTTC

J: TRBJ2-7
D: TRBD1
size: NA
V: TRBV11-2
CDR3: CASSYPTGGPREVGYEQYF
DNA: TGTGCCAGCAGCTACCCGACAGGGGGCCCGAGAGAGGTGGGCTACGAGCAGTACTTC

J: TRBJ2-1
D: NA
size: NA
V: TRBV6-6
CDR3: CASSYLRLAEGEQFF
DNA: TGTGCCAGCAGTTACTTACGGCTAGCCGAGGGGGAGCAGTTCTTC

J: TRBJ2-4
D: NA
size: NA
V: TRBV6-1
CDR3: CAVEGGNIQYF
DNA: TGTGCCGTGGAAGGCGGCAACATTCAGTACTTC

J: TRBJ2-5
D: NA
size: NA
V: TRBV6-6
CDR3: CASTGEEETQYF
DNA: TGTGCCAGCACTGGGGAGGAAGAGACCCAGTACTTC

J: TRBJ2-7
D: NA
size: NA
V: TRBV4-3
CDR3: CASSQDWTAESSYEQYF
DNA: TGCGCCAGCAGCCAAGATTGGACAGCGGAGAGCTCCTACGAGCAGTACTTC

J: TRBJ2-2
D: NA
size: NA
V: TRBV2
CDR3: CASSDGDTGELFF
DNA: TGTGCCAGCAGTGACGGGGACACCGGGGAGCTGTTTTTT

J: TRBJ2-7
D: TRBD1
size: NA
V: TRBV6-5
CDR3: CASSDRGDEQYF
DNA: TGTGCCAGCAGTGACAGGGGGGACGAGCAGTACTTC

J: TRBJ2-3
D: NA
size: NA
V: TRBV27
CDR3: CASSLGAGANTQYF
DNA: TGTGCCAGCAGTTTGGGGGCTGGCGCAAATACGCAGTATTTT

J: TRBJ2-7
D: TRBD1
size: NA
V: TRBV13
CDR3: CASSSRDRAAYEQYF
DNA: TGTGCCAGCAGCTCCCGGGACAGGGCCGCCTACGAGCAGTACTTC

J: TRBJ1-1
D: NA
size: NA
V: TRBV2
CDR3: CASSEVVENTEAFF
DNA: TGTGCCAGCAGTGAAGTTGTCGAGAACACTGAAGCTTTCTTT

J: TRBJ2-5
D: TRBD2
size: NA
V: TRBV7-9
CDR3: CASSSAGLAALLAQYF
DNA: TGTGCCAGCAGCTCGGCGGGACTAGCGGCCTTATTAGCCCAGTACTTC

J: TRBJ1-1
D: NA
size: NA
V: TRBV30
CDR3: CAWSVGGGTEAFF
DNA: TGTGCCTGGAGTGTGGGGGGGGGCACTGAAGCTTTCTTT

J: TRBJ1-1
D: NA
size: NA
V: TRBV30
CDR3: CAWSVADGTEAFF
DNA: TGTGCCTGGAGTGTAGCCGACGGCACTGAAGCTTTCTTT

J: TRBJ1-2
D: NA
size: NA
V: TRBV21-1
CDR3: CASSKGAKGMSGYTF
DNA: TGTGCCAGCAGCAAAGGTGCCAAGGGGATGAGTGGCTACACCTTC

J: TRBJ2-2
D: NA
size: once
V: TRBV6-1
CDR3: CATHWAPNTGELFF
DNA: TGTGCCACCCACTGGGCCCCGAACACCGGGGAGCTGTTTTTT

J: TRBJ2-7
D: NA
size: few
V: TRBV15
CDR3: CATSALGQEYEQYF
DNA: TGTGCCACCAGCGCCTTAGGGCAGGAGTACGAGCAGTACTTC

J: TRBJ2-5
D: TRBD1
size: NA
V: TRBV18
CDR3: CASSPGQGIPETQYF
DNA: TGTGCCAGCTCACCGGGACAGGGAATCCCAGAGACCCAGTACTTC

J: TRBJ2-7
D: TRBD1
size: NA
V: TRBV7-9
CDR3: CASSPRTGFTYEQYF
DNA: TGTGCCAGCAGCCCCAGGACAGGGTTTACCTACGAGCAGTACTTC

J: TRBJ2-2
D: TRBD1
size: NA
V: TRBV2
CDR3: CASIGEGAPELFF
DNA: TGTGCCAGCATTGGAGAGGGGGCACCGGAGCTGTTTTTT

J: TRBJ2-1
D: TRBD2
size: NA
V: TRBV7-2
CDR3: CASSLGTSGVYNEQFF
DNA: TGTGCCAGCAGCCTTGGGACTAGCGGAGTCTACAATGAGCAGTTCTTC

J: TRBJ1-1
D: NA
size: NA
V: TRBV2
CDR3: CAGGQTLPNAFF
DNA: TGTGCTGGGGGGCAGACTCTACCCAACGCTTTCTTT

J: TRBJ2-5
D: NA
size: NA
V: TRBV6-5
CDR3: CASSYGGDETQYF
DNA: TGTGCCAGCAGTTACGGGGGAGACGAGACCCAGTACTTC

J: TRBJ2-7
D: NA
size: NA
V: TRBV5-4
CDR3: CASSDGEAPGRQYF
DNA: TGTGCCAGCAGCGATGGGGAGGCCCCGGGACGGCAGTACTTC

J: TRBJ2-7
D: TRBD1
size: few
V: TRBV4-1
CDR3: CASSQVDRDYEQYF
DNA: TGCGCCAGCAGCCAAGTCGACAGGGACTACGAGCAGTACTTC

J: TRBJ2-7
D: TRBD1
size: NA
V: TRBV19
CDR3: CASSLGTGYEQYF
DNA: TGTGCCAGTAGCCTAGGGACAGGGTACGAGCAGTACTTC

J: TRBJ2-7
D: TRBD2
size: NA
V: TRBV30
CDR3: CAWSVGLVLPYEQYF
DNA: TGTGCCTGGAGTGTGGGACTAGTACTTCCCTACGAGCAGTACTTC

J: TRBJ1-1
D: NA
size: NA
V: TRBV29-1
CDR3: CSVEDLGRAFF
DNA: TGCAGCGTTGAAGATCTGGGCAGGGCTTTCTTT

J: TRBJ1-3
D: NA
size: NA
V: TRBV7-6
CDR3: CASSLAGQGHTIYF
DNA: TGTGCCAGCAGCTTAGCCGGCCAGGGCCACACCATATATTTT

J: TRBJ1-1
D: NA
size: few
V: TRBV19
CDR3: CASNGFDTEAFF
DNA: TGTGCCAGTAATGGGTTCGACACTGAAGCTTTCTTT

J: TRBJ1-5
D: NA
size: NA
V: TRBV19
CDR3: CASSIDLWQSFNQPQHF
DNA: TGTGCCAGTAGTATAGATCTATGGCAGAGTTTCAATCAGCCCCAGCATTTT

J: TRBJ2-7
D: NA
size: NA
V: TRBV9
CDR3: CASSVGNSWWDEQYF
DNA: TGTGCCAGCAGCGTAGGAAATAGCTGGTGGGACGAGCAGTACTTC

J: TRBJ2-4
D: NA
size: NA
V: TRBV7-9
CDR3: CASSLGDGPKNIQYF
DNA: TGTGCCAGCAGCTTAGGAGATGGTCCCAAAAACATTCAGTACTTC

J: TRBJ2-1
D: NA
size: NA
V: TRBV4-1
CDR3: CASSQDTGAYNEQFF
DNA: TGCGCCAGCAGCCAAGATACGGGAGCCTACAATGAGCAGTTCTTC

J: TRBJ2-1
D: NA
size: NA
V: TRBV11-3
CDR3: CASSLLTGYEQFF
DNA: TGTGCCAGCAGCTTATTGACGGGCTATGAGCAGTTCTTC

J: TRBJ2-7
D: TRBD2
size: NA
V: TRBV5-6
CDR3: CASSFPSAGVYEQYF
DNA: TGTGCCAGCAGCTTTCCCTCTGCGGGAGTCTACGAGCAGTACTTC

J: TRBJ2-2
D: TRBD2
size: NA
V: TRBV13
CDR3: CASSLESSGGTGELFF
DNA: TGTGCCAGCAGCTTAGAAAGTAGCGGGGGTACCGGGGAGCTGTTTTTT